This T cell receptor (beta chain) derives from a study of T cell responses to AZD1222 COVID-19 vaccine. Using immunoSEQ multiplex PCR, the repertoire was profiled, and TCRdb retains in-frame clones only, with some absent. This sample yields some 180,000 clones, of which around nine tenths are seen a single time; approximately 0.97% belongs to the top ten. The V gene's germline CDR1 is LGHDT and CDR2 YNNKEL (reference sequence). V gave up 2 bases and J gave up 4 bases, with 19 bases separating them. The CDR3 totals 17 residues. The table lists this clone with a count of one. The sequencing used peripheral blood, collected 28 days after the second AZD1222 dose. The V gene is TRBV3-1 (or the pseudogene TRBV3-2), the J gene TRBJ2-3, with D unresolved. This sequence originates from an adult who received the AZD1222 COVID-19 vaccine. CDR3 region: CASSQKGRTRYADTQYF. In DNA form, the CDR3 reads TGTGCCAGCAGCCAAAAAGGAAGGACCCGGTACGCAGATACGCAGTATTTT.